The 2 T cell receptor beta chains listed next were all sequenced from one sample in a study of CD8+ T cells in alopecia areata. Treatment described: oral pan-JAK inhibitor, 5-10 mg twice daily. Reverse transcribed after extraction, RNA yielded cDNA as the sequencing template. This table comes from immunoSEQ multiplex PCR, and its TCRdb copy is limited to in-frame clones, with some not included. Seen here are some 220,000 clones, less than 75% observed once, and the top ten hold approximately 1.4%. The sequencing used CD4+ T cells sorted from blood, collected at week 4, from a patient treated with tofacitinib. The origin of the receptors is a human donor with alopecia areata.

The V gene is TRBV7-7, the J gene TRBJ2-5, with 7 bases fitting TRBD2. Trimming at V came to 10 bases and at J to 4 bases, leaving 9 bases not matched to a gene. This CDR3 spans 13 amino acids. Germline CDR1 is SSHAT and CDR2 is FNYEAQ (reference sequence). CDR3 nucleotides: TGTGCCACTCGGGACTATGCCACAGAGACCCAGTACTTC. Its protein is CATRDYATETQYF.

This chain connects TRBV9 to TRBJ2-5, with TRBD1 as a possible D gene (5 bases). Germline V lookup: CDR1 SGDLS, CDR2 YYNGEE. Trimming pared 4 bases from V and 5 bases from J, leaving 18 bases between. This CDR3 is built from 15 residues. Here the CDR3 reads CASSPQGASGETQYF. Here the CDR3 DNA reads TGTGCCAGCAGCCCACAAGGGGCTTCAGGGGAGACCCAGTACTTC.